The 19 T cell receptor beta chains reported below all come from one sample, sequenced in a study of CD8+ T cells in alopecia areata. Treatment defined: oral pan-JAK inhibitor, 5-10 mg twice daily. The study team obtained lesional scalp punch biopsies and peripheral blood from alopecia areata patients. Investigators isolated RNA and reverse transcribed it into cDNA to act as the sequencing template. The method was immunoSEQ multiplex PCR; TCRdb's version includes in-frame clones alone and lacks a portion of them. This table has around 4,900 clones, around 93% appearing once. This material consisted of skin, taken at week 4, from a patient treated with tofacitinib. The receptors originated from a human donor with alopecia areata.

This clone showed up just once. The V call is TRBV2, the J call TRBJ2-5; D call uncertain. Matching the DNA end better, TRBJ2-7 makes the J call doubtful. This CDR3 comprises 14 residues. Germline CDR1 SNHLY, CDR2 FYNNEI. For the CDR3, the DNA is TGTGCCAGCAGTCTCGTCCCAACTACCTACGAGCAGTACTTC. It specifies CASSLVPTTYEQYF.

J is TRBJ1-1 and V is TRBV29-1, with 9 bases aligning to TRBD1. V shed 6 bases and J 7 bases; nucleotides not matched to a gene: 12. From germline, CDR1 is SQVTM and CDR2 ANQGSEA. The CDR3 extends over 14 amino acids. For the CDR3, the DNA is TGCAGCGTCCATGGGGTCGGACAGGGGTTTGAAGCTTTCTTT. This translates into CSVHGVGQGFEAFF.

Only one count was recorded for this clone. The chain joins TRBV5-5 to TRBJ1-1; the D gene is possibly TRBD1 (6 bases). Germline V gene lookup returns CDR1 SGHKS and CDR2 YYEKEE (reference sequence). Trimming removed 1 base from V and 1 base from J, with 11 bases in between. The CDR3 has 15 residues. CDR3 amino acids: CASSLRRGGNTEAFF. The DNA of the CDR3 is TGTGCCAGCAGCTTGAGGAGAGGGGGGAACACTGAAGCTTTCTTT.

This clone was seen only a few times. The gene calls are TRBV2 and TRBJ2-1; the D gene is possibly TRBD2 (6 bases). Trimming shortened V by 5 bases and J by 12 bases, and 17 bases separated the two germline ends. The CDR3 is 13 amino acids. Germline CDR1 is SNHLY and CDR2 is FYNNEI. The CDR3 loop reads CASSLTLGGGQFF. CDR3 sequence (DNA): TGTGCCAGCAGTCTGACGCTGGGGGGTGGGCAGTTCTTC. The full variable domain, in which reference TRBV2 and TRBJ2-1 provide the parts outside the CDR3, is EPEVTQTPSHQVTQMGQEVILRCVPISNHLYFYWYRQILGQKVEFLVSFYNNEISEKSEIFDDQFSVERPDGSNFTLKIRSTKLEDSAMYFCASSLTLGGGQFFGPGTRLTVL.

This sequence joins TRBV4-3 and TRBJ1-5; no clear D. V was trimmed by 0 bases and J by 5 bases, leaving 8 bases between them. This CDR3 spans 14 amino acids. In germline, CDR1 is LGHNA, CDR2 YSLEER. CDR3 sequence (DNA): TGCGCCAGCAGCCAAGATTTCGGGTATCAGCCCCAGCATTTT. Its translation: CASSQDFGYQPQHF.

The chain combines TRBV27 with TRBJ2-7; 8 bases line up with TRBD2. The CDR3 is 14 residues long. Losses at the gene ends were 4 bases for V and 3 bases for J; bases not matched to a gene: 5. CDR1 is MNHEY, CDR2 SMNVEV, per germline (reference sequence). In nucleotides, the CDR3 is TGTGCCAGCAGTTCGGGGGGGCTTATCTACGAGCAGTACTTC. This encodes CASSSGGLIYEQYF.

V gene TRBV7-9 combines with J gene TRBJ2-7; D not resolved. V was shortened by 3 bases and J by 6 bases, with 15 bases between the two germline ends. The CDR3 loop spans 14 amino acids. The germline CDR1 and CDR2 sequences are SEHNR and FQNEAQ (reference sequence). CDR3 DNA: TGTGCCAGCAGCTTGGACGGGCTTCCGGGCGAGCAGTACTTC. Translating gives CASSLDGLPGEQYF. The variable domain in full, completed from reference TRBV7-9 and TRBJ2-7, reads DTGVSQNPRHKITKRGQNVTFRCDPISEHNRLYWYRQTLGQGPEFLTYFQNEAQLEKSRLLSDRFSAERPKGSFSTLEIQRTEQGDSAMYLCASSLDGLPGEQYFGPGTRLTVT.

This clone was seen a few times. This sequence joins TRBV9 and TRBJ1-1; D not resolved. The V gene lost 0 bases and the J gene lost 4 bases, with 7 bases spanning the gap. Germline V CDR1 and CDR2: SGDLS, YYNGEE. CDR3 length equals 13 residues. CDR3 bases: TGTGCCAGCAGCGTAGGGATGTTCACTGAAGCTTTCTTT. Translating gives CASSVGMFTEAFF. The full variable domain, in which reference TRBV9 and TRBJ1-1 provide the parts outside the CDR3, is DSGVTQTPKHLITATGQRVTLRCSPRSGDLSVYWYQQSLDQGLQFLIQYYNGEERAKGNILERFSAQQFPDLHSELNLSSLELGDSALYFCASSVGMFTEAFFGQGTRLTVV.

In nucleotides, the CDR3 is TGTGCCACCAGCAGAGGCGTCTGGGGGGACACTGAAGCTTTCTTT. It translates to CATSRGVWGDTEAFF. The genes are TRBV15 and TRBJ1-1; a possible D gene is TRBD1 (5 bases). CDR1 and CDR2 from the germline V gene are LNHNV and YYDKDF (reference sequence). V lost 1 base, J lost 3 bases, and 12 bases lay in between. The length of the CDR3 is 15 residues.

The V gene is TRBV7-2, the J gene TRBJ2-1, with 8 bases identical to TRBD2. Germline V CDR1 and CDR2: SGHTA, FQGNSA. V was pared by 5 bases and J by 4 bases, with 7 bases of the junction left unmatched. The CDR3 runs to 15 residues. CDR3 DNA sequence: TGTGCCAGCAGCAGGAGCGGGGGCGCTTACAATGAGCAGTTCTTC. Its protein is CASSRSGGAYNEQFF.

V is TRBV20-1 and J is TRBJ1-2; D remains unclear. The V gene's germline CDR1 is DFQATT and CDR2 SNEGSKA (reference sequence). Trimming took 6 bases from V and 8 from J, leaving 13 bases between them. CDR3 length equals 11 residues. In nucleotides, the CDR3 is TGCAGTGCCACATCGGACTGGGGCTACACCTTC. It encodes CSATSDWGYTF.

The rearrangement uses TRBV4-1 and TRBJ2-7, with TRBD1 matching over 8 bases. Trimming removed 3 bases from V and 2 bases from J; junction bases left unmatched: 9. Germline V gene sequence: CDR1 MGHRA, CDR2 YSYEKL. The CDR3 sequence is 16 residues long. CDR3 residues: CASSHSDRDNPYEQYF. CDR3 nucleotides: TGCGCCAGCAGCCATTCGGACAGGGACAATCCCTACGAGCAGTACTTC.

This clone was seen a few times. V gene TRBV7-2 combines with J gene TRBJ2-3; TRBD2 matches at 9 bases. Germline V gene data show CDR1 as SGHTA and CDR2 as FQGNSA. There are 12 residues in the CDR3. The V gene end was trimmed by 4 bases and the J gene end by 7 bases; junction bases not matched to a gene: 0. The CDR3 reads CASSSSGNTQYF. As DNA, the CDR3 is TGTGCCAGCAGCTCTAGCGGGAATACGCAGTATTTT.

This clone is a singleton in its sample. The chain is built from TRBV7-2 and TRBJ2-1; D gene uncertain. Trimming stripped 3 bases from V and 0 bases from J, with 9 bases between. The V gene's germline CDR1 is SGHTA and CDR2 FQGNSA. This CDR3 spans 15 amino acids. CDR3 in DNA: TGTGCCAGCAGCTTGCGTGGAAACTCCTACAATGAGCAGTTCTTC. It yields the protein CASSLRGNSYNEQFF.

V and J are TRBV19 and TRBJ2-1; 15 nucleotides line up with TRBD2. There are 14 residues in the CDR3. J lost 11 bases, V lost 5 bases, and 4 bases had no gene match. Looked up from germline, CDR1 is LNHDA and CDR2 is SQIVND (reference sequence). The CDR3 DNA is TGTGCCAGTAGTCCGGGACTAGCGGGGGGACAGCAGTTCTTC. Encoded protein: CASSPGLAGGQQFF.

V usage is TRBV5-4 and J usage is TRBJ1-1; 9 bases align to TRBD1. V shed 4 bases and J 3 bases; nucleotides not matched to a gene: 7. This CDR3 has 15 amino acids. Germline V gene lookup returns CDR1 SGHNT and CDR2 YYREEE (reference sequence). CDR3 sequence: CASSTRTGAHTEAFF. The CDR3 DNA is TGTGCCAGCAGCACCCGGACAGGGGCGCACACTGAAGCTTTCTTT.

The genes are TRBV5-6 and TRBJ1-2; no reliable D call. Germline loops: CDR1 SGHDT, CDR2 YYEEEE. This CDR3 comprises 15 residues. Trimming left V 4 bases short and J 3 bases short, with 16 bases between. The CDR3 DNA reads as TGTGCCAGCAGCCCAAAAAGAGGGTTAGACTATGGCTACACCTTC. It yields the protein CASSPKRGLDYGYTF.

This chain connects TRBV10-3 to TRBJ2-3; 13 bases are a match to TRBD2. This CDR3 is built from 22 residues. The germline V gene has CDR1 ENHRY and CDR2 SYGVKD. Losses at the gene ends were 0 bases for V and 1 base for J; bases not matched to a gene: 16. CDR3 nucleotide sequence: TGTGCCATCAGTGAGTCTTTCTTATGGACTAGCGGGAGACGTCGCGGCACAGATACGCAGTATTTT. Translated, it gives CAISESFLWTSGRRRGTDTQYF.

As concerns this clone: Other DNA sequences in this sample translate to the same CDR3. The rearrangement uses TRBV29-1 and TRBJ1-1, with D uncertain. Germline V gives CDR1 SQVTM, CDR2 ANQGSEA. V lost 5 bases and J lost 1, with 11 bases in between. The CDR3 contains 13 residues. CDR3 DNA sequence: TGCAGCGTTCGACGCGACAAGAACACTGAAGCTTTCTTT. Translation: CSVRRDKNTEAFF.